The subject of this entry is one T cell receptor beta chain. The data were taken from a study of OX40 agonist ivuxolimab in advanced cancers. Clones were sequenced by immunoSEQ multiplex PCR, and TCRdb holds only the in-frame ones, with some missing. Of over 65,000 clones detected, approximately 86% appear once; the ten largest clones hold 2%. The germline gives CDR1 LNHDA, CDR2 SQIVND (reference sequence). This CDR3 comprises 15 residues. V was shortened by 3 bases and J by 3 bases, with 14 bases between the two germline ends. This sequence joins TRBV19 and TRBJ1-2; D gene uncertain. The source of this sequence is an adult with an advanced solid tumor such as melanoma, head and neck, liver or kidney cancer. Sequencing was performed on CD4+ or CD8+ T cells sorted from blood, taken in a trial of the OX40 agonist ivuxolimab. DNA for the CDR3: TGTGCCAGTAGTATGGATTGGCGGGTGGACTATGGCTACACCTTC. Its translation: CASSMDWRVDYGYTF.